The 5 T cell receptor beta chains below come from one sample, sequenced in a study of Graves' ophthalmopathy and Graves' hyperthyroidism. Investigators amplified TCR beta CDR3 regions from RNA transcripts. Second-round multiplex PCR came after first-round RT-PCR with HTBI primers. TCRdb re-called the multiplex PCR reads through MiXCR, storing one row per CDR3 protein. Of 40,000 to 45,000 distinct CDR3 sequences listed, more than 45% are singletons. Sequencing input: peripheral blood. Receptors originate from an adult man with Graves' ophthalmopathy.

This chain connects TRBV5-1 to TRBJ2-3; 7 bases fit TRBD1. V trimming: 0 bases; J trimming: 2 bases; junction bases outside the gene matches: 6. The CDR3 loop spans 16 amino acids. Germline CDR1 and CDR2: SGHRS and YFSETQ. This CDR3 reads CASSLEGGENTDTQYF. The DNA of the CDR3 is TGCGCCAGCAGCTTGGAAGGGGGCGAAAACACAGATACGCAGTATTTT.

This clonotype qualifies as medium-sized. The chain carries TRBV7-2 and TRBJ1-2, with D possibly being TRBD1 (6 bases). With 5 bases removed from V and 2 bases from J, the gap between germline ends came to 15 bases. This CDR3 spans 15 amino acids. CDR1 is SGHTA, CDR2 FQGNSA, per germline. The CDR3: CASSIHRVSNYGYTF. CDR3 sequence (DNA): TGTGCCAGCAGCATCCACAGGGTTTCCAACTATGGCTACACCTTC.

A remark on this clonotype: One end of the junction does not line up with germline, which may come from a read error. The genes are TRBV9 and TRBJ2-5, with TRBD1 as a possible D gene (6 bases). Germline lookup yields CDR1 SGDLS and CDR2 YYNGEE. The CDR3 loop spans 12 amino acids. CDR3 amino acids: CVSSHRTDTQYF. The CDR3 DNA sequence: TGTGTCAGCAGCCACAGGACAGATACGCAGTACTTC.

This clonotype was counted a single time. V gene TRBV4-3 combines with J gene TRBJ1-1; 7 bases are shared with TRBD1. The CDR3 length is 14 residues. Germline V gives CDR1 LGHNA, CDR2 YSLEER. The V gene end was trimmed by 0 bases and the J gene end by 4 bases; junction bases not matched to a gene: 2. This chain's CDR3 is CASSQDSGGTEAFF. The DNA for the CDR3 is TGCGCCAGCAGCCAAGATTCAGGGGGCACTGAAGCTTTCTTT.

With regard to this clonotype: No conserved phenylalanine or tryptophan ends this CDR3, so it is likely a read error. The CDR3 reads CASSLTGGRETQYI. In nucleotides, the CDR3 is TGTGCTAGCAGCTTAACGGGGGGTCGAGAGACCCAGTACATC. This chain connects TRBV7-3 to TRBJ2-5; TRBD2 matches at 7 bases. Germline V gene sequence: CDR1 SGHTA, CDR2 FQGTGA. The CDR3 contains 14 residues.